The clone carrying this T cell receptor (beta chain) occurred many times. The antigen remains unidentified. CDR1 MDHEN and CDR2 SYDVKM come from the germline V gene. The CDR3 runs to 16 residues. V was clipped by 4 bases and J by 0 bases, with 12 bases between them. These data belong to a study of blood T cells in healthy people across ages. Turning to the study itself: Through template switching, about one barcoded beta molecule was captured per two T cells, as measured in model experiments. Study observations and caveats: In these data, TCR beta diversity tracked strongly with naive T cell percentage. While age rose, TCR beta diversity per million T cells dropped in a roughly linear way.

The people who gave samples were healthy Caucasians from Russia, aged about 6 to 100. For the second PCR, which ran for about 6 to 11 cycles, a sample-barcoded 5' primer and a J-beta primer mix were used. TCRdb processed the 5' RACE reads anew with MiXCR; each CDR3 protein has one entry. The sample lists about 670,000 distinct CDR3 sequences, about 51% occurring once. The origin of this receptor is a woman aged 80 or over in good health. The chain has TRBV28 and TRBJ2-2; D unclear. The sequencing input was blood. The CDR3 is CASSSPATPNTGELFF. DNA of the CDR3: TGTGCCAGCAGTTCCCCCGCGACTCCGAACACCGGGGAGCTGTTTTTT.